This T cell receptor beta chain was documented in a study of cytomegalovirus exposure and HLA in healthy donors. The PCR used 60 Vbeta and 13 Jbeta primers. Profiling relied on immunoSEQ multiplex PCR, and the TCRdb table lists in-frame clones only, not all of them. The sample carries about 110,000 clones, 77% recorded once. With 5 bases clipped from V and 8 bases from J, the junction kept 8 bases outside the gene matches. Germline CDR1 and CDR2: SGHTA and FQGTGA. CDR3 length: 13 amino acids. With regard to this clone: As yet, its antigen is unknown.

Whole-study results and caveats: V segments that were indistinguishable, TRBV6-2 and TRBV6-3 among them, were omitted from analysis. Most TCR sequences proved rare, with some public TCRs found in many donors. Reported performance of the classifier showed diagnosis of cytomegalovirus status with high specificity and sensitivity. In a later analysis, at a false discovery rate of 0.05, 16,951 TCR beta sequences were associated with HLA alleles.

The source is a human donor in good health. Input material: PBMCs. The chain links TRBV7-3 to TRBJ1-2; 7 bases are shared with TRBD1. The CDR3: CASSPTGVRGYTF. The CDR3 DNA is TGTGCCAGCAGCCCCACAGGGGTGAGGGGCTACACCTTC.